This entry concerns a single TCR beta chain. Its antigen is undetermined. This sample stems from a study of response to subunit inactivated influenza vaccine. Each CDR3 protein is one row after TCRdb ran MiXCR on the RT-PCR reads. In the table there are some 520,000 distinct CDR3 sequences, 16% of which are singletons. Trimming took off 5 bases at V and 2 bases at J, with 11 bases between the two ends. The CDR3 is 15 amino acids. The germline CDR1 and CDR2 sequences are SGHNT and YYREEE (reference sequence). Study conclusions and caveats: New T cells are recruited in small numbers by each seasonal influenza vaccination, according to the authors' suggestion.

This TCR was sampled from a man aged 50-75 years who received an inactivated influenza vaccine. This rearrangement joins TRBV5-4 to TRBJ2-6; tentative D call: TRBD2 (5 bases). The source material was CD4+ T cells sorted from PBMCs, sampled less than 30 months after vaccination. The CDR3 protein is CASSMTGTGANVLTF. The CDR3, as DNA: TGTGCCAGCAGTATGACGGGGACTGGGGCCAACGTCCTGACTTTC.